The TCR beta chain under discussion was sequenced for a study of type 1 and type 2 diabetes patients. Study-level background: Participants included type 1 and type 2 diabetes patients plus nondiabetic controls. Study conclusions and caveats: Type 2 diabetes repertoires were more diverse than type 1 diabetes repertoires.

Standard classification criteria confirmed type 1 or type 2 diabetes in all patients. Other autoimmune diseases and infections within the past four weeks excluded donors. Genomic DNA was the PCR template. The TCR beta CDR3 region was amplified using 30 forward and 13 reverse primers. One entry per CDR3 protein, called by TCRdb with MiXCR from the multiplex PCR reads. The data show more than 250,000 distinct CDR3 sequences, 45% to 60% seen once. In regard to this clonotype: The antigen is unknown.

This TCR derives from a man aged 18 to 35 with type 2 diabetes. Sequenced input: peripheral blood mononuclear cells (PBMCs).

The CDR3 region has the DNA TGTGCCATCAGCTCCGGGCCCGGGGGCACTGAAGCTTTCTTT. This translates into CAISSGPGGTEAFF. The chain recombines TRBV10-3 with TRBJ1-1; D might be TRBD1 (5 bases). Germline CDR1 reads ENHRY; CDR2 reads SYGVKD. V lost 6 bases, J lost 4 bases, and 15 bases lay in between. The CDR3 runs 14 residues.